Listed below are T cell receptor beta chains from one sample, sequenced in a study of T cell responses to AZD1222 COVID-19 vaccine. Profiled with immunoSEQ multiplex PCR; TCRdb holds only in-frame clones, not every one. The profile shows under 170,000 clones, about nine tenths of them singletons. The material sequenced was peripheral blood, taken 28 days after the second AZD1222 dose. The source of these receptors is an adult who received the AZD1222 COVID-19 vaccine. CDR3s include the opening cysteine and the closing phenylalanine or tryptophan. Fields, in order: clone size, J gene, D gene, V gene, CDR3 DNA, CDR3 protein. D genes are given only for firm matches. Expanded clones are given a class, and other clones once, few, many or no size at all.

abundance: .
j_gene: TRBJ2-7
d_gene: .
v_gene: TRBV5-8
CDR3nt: TGTGCCACCTACGAGCAGTACTTC
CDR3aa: CATYEQYF

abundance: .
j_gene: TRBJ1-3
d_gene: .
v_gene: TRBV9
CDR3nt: TGTGCCAGCAGCTCGCATGGGGGGGCGGTTGGAAACACCATATATTTT
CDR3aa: CASSSHGGAVGNTIYF

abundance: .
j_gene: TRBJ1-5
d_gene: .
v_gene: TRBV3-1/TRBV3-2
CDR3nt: TGTGCCAGCAGCCTGGGACGCCAAAATCAGCCCCAGCATTTT
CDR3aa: CASSLGRQNQPQHF

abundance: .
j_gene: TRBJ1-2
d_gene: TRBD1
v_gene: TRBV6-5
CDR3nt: TGTGCCAGCACCACCCGGGACAGCTATGGCTACACCTTC
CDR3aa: CASTTRDSYGYTF

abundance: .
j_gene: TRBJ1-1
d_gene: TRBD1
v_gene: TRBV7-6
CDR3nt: TGTGCCAGCAGCTTGGGACAGGGCGTGAACACTGAAGCTTTCTTT
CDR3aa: CASSLGQGVNTEAFF

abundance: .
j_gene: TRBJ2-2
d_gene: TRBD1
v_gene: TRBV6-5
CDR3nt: TGTGCCAGCAGTTACCAGACAGGGTTGAACACCGGGGAGCTGTTTTTT
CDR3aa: CASSYQTGLNTGELFF

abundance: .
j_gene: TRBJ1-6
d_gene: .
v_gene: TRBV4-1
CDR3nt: TGCGCCAGCAGCCAAGTCGACTCACCCCTCCACTTT
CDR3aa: CASSQVDSPLHF

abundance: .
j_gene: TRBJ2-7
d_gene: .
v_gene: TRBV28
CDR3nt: TGTGCCAGCAGTTTTCGGCGTTTCTACGAGCAGTACTTC
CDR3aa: CASSFRRFYEQYF

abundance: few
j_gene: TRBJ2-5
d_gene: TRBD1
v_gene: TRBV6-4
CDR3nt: TGTGCCAGCAGTCCCCGGGCAGGGGGTCAAGAGACCCAGTACTTC
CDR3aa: CASSPRAGGQETQYF

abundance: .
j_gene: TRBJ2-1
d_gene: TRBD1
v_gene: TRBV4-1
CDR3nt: TGCGCCAGCAGCCAGGCCGGGACAGCCCTCGTTGATGAGCAGTTCTTC
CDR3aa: CASSQAGTALVDEQFF

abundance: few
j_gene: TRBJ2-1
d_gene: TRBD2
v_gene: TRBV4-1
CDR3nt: TGCGCCAGCAGCCGCGGGGGTGAGCAGTTCTTC
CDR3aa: CASSRGGEQFF

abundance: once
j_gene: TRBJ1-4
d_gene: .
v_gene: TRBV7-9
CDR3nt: TGTGCCAGCAGCTTAGTTGAGGGAAAGGCCCGAAAACTGTTTTTT
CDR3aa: CASSLVEGKARKLFF

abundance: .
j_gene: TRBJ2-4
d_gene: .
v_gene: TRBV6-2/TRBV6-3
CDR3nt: TGTGCCAGCAGTCTAGGTTTTTTTGACATTCAGTACTTC
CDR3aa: CASSLGFFDIQYF

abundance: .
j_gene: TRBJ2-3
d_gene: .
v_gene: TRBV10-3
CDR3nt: TGTGCCATCCGGATAAGTAGCCGGCTTAGCACAGATACGCAGTATTTT
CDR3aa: CAIRISSRLSTDTQYF

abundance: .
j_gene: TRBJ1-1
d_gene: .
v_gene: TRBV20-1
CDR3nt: TGCAGTGCCCGACAGTCTGCTGAAGCTTTCTTT
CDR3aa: CSARQSAEAFF

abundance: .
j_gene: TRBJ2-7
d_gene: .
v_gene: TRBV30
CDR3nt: TGTGCCTGGAGTGGCCTCAGTACCCCGGGCACCTACGAGCAGTACTTC
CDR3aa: CAWSGLSTPGTYEQYF

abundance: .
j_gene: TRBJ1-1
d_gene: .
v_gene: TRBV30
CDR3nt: TGTGCCTGGAGTGTAGGGCCGGCGGCTGAAGCTTTCTTT
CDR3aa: CAWSVGPAAEAFF

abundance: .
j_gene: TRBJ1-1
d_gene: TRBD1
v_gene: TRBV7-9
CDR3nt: TGTGCCAGCAGCGGACGACAGGGGAGGGTATTGAACACTGAAGCTTTCTTT
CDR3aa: CASSGRQGRVLNTEAFF

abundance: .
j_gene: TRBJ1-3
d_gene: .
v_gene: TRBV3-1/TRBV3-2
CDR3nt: TGTGCCAGCAGCCTACTGAGCTCTGGAAACACCATATATTTT
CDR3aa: CASSLLSSGNTIYF

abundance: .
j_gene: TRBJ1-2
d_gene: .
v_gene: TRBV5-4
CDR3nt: TGTGCCAGCAGCCTGTCAGGTGCTATGGATGGCTACACCTTC
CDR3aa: CASSLSGAMDGYTF

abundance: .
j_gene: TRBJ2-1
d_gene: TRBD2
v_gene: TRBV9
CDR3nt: TGTGCCAGCAGCGTATCTCTAGCGGGAGGTTACAATGAGCAGTTCTTC
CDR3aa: CASSVSLAGGYNEQFF

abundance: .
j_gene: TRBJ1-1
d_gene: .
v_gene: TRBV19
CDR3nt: TGTGCCAGTAGCAGGGGGAACACTGAAGCTTTCTTT
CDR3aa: CASSRGNTEAFF

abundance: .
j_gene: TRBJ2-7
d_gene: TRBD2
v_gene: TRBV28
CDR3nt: TGTGCCAGCATTCGGACTAGCGGGATTTACGAGCAGTACTTC
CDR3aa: CASIRTSGIYEQYF

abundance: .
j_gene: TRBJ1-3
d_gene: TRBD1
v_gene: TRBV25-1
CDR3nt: TGTGCCAGCAGAACTAAGGACAGGGGAAGAAACACCATATATTTT
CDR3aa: CASRTKDRGRNTIYF

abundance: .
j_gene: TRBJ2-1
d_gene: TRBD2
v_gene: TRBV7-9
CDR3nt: TGTGCCGCCAGGACTAGCGGCCAAGAGCAGTTCTTC
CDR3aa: CAARTSGQEQFF

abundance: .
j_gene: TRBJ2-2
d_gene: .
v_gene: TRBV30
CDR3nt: TGTGCCTGGAGCGCCGGACTAACGAACACCGGGGAGCTGTTTTTT
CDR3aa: CAWSAGLTNTGELFF

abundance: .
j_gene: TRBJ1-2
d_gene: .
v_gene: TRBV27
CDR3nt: TGTGCCAGCAGTTCGACAGTGAACTATGGCTACACCTTC
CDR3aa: CASSSTVNYGYTF

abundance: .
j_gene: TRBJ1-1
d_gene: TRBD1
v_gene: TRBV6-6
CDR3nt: TGTGCCAGCAGTTCACAGGGGGCATTTACTGAAGCTTTCTTT
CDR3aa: CASSSQGAFTEAFF

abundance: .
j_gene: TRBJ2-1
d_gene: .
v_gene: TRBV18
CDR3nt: TGTGCCAGCTCACCACAGATCGACAATGAGCAGTTCTTC
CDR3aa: CASSPQIDNEQFF

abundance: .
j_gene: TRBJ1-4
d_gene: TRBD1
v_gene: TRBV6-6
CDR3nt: TGTGCCAGCAGTGTGACAGGGGTTGAAAAACTGTTTTTT
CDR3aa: CASSVTGVEKLFF

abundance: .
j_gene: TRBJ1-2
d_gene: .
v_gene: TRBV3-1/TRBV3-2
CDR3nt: TGTGCCAGCAGCCAAGACGGGGTTAGCTATGGCTACACCTTC
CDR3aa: CASSQDGVSYGYTF

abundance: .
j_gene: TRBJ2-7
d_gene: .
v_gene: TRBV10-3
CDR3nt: TGTGCCATCAGTGACGGGTACGAGCAGTACTTC
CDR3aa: CAISDGYEQYF

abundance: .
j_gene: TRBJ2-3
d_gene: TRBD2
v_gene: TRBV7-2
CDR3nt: TGTGCCAGCAGCTTTGATAGCGGGACTCGCACAGATACGCAGTATTTT
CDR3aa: CASSFDSGTRTDTQYF

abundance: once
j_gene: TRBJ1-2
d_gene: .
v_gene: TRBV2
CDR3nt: TGTGCCAGCAAGGGGTCCTTTAGAGGCTACACCTTC
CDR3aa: CASKGSFRGYTF

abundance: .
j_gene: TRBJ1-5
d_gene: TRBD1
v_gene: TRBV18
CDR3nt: TGTGCCAGCTCACCATCCAAAACCACGGGACAGGGGGCTGTTAGCAATCAGCCCCAGCATTTT
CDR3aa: CASSPSKTTGQGAVSNQPQHF

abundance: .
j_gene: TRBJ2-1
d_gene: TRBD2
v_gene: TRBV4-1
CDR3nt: TGCGCCAGCAGCCAACAGATAGCGGGTACCTCCTACAATGAGCAGTTCTTC
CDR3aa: CASSQQIAGTSYNEQFF

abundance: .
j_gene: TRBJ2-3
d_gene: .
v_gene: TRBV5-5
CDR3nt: TGTGCCAGCAGCTTGTATGGGGGGAGAGGTACAGATACGCAGTATTTT
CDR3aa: CASSLYGGRGTDTQYF

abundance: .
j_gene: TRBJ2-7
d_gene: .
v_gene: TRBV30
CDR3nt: TGTGCCTGGAGACGCACAGGGTTCAACCACGAGCAGTACTTC
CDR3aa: CAWRRTGFNHEQYF

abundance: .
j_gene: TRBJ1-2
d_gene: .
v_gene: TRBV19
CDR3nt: TGTGCCAGTAGCGGTCAGGGCAGGGACTATGGCTACACCTTC
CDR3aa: CASSGQGRDYGYTF

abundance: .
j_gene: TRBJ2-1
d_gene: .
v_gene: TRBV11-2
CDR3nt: TGTGCCAGCAGCTTAGAGGACGACAATGAGCAGTTCTTC
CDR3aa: CASSLEDDNEQFF

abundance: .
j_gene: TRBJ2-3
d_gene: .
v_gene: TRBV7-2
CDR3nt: TGTGCCAGCGAGGGTCCATACACAGATACGCAGTATTTT
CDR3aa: CASEGPYTDTQYF

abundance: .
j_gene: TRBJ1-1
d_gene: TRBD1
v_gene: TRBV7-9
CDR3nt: TGTGCCAGCAGCACAAACGTGGGGACAGGCACACTTGGAGCTTTCTTT
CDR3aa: CASSTNVGTGTLGAFF

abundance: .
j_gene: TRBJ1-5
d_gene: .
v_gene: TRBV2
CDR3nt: TGTGCCAGCAGAGGTGATAGCAATCAGCCCCAGCATTTT
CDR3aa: CASRGDSNQPQHF

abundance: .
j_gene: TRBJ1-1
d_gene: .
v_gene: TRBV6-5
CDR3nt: TGTGCCAGCAGGGGAACAGGGTACACTGAAGCTTTCTTT
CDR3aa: CASRGTGYTEAFF

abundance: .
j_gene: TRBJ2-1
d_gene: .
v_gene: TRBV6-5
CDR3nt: TGTGCCAGCAGTTACTCTGGGCTAGCCAATGAGCAGTTCTTC
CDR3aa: CASSYSGLANEQFF

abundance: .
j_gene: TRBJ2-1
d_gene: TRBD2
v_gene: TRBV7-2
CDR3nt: TGTGCCAGCAGCTCGACCCCGCGGGGGAGCTCCTACAATGAGCAGTTCTTC
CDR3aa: CASSSTPRGSSYNEQFF

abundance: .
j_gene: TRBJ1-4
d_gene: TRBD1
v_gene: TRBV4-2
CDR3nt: TGTGCCAGCAGCCAAGATCTAGAGAGGGGGCGTGAAAAACTGTTTTTT
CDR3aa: CASSQDLERGREKLFF

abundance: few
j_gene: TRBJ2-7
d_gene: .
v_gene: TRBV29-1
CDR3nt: TGCAGCGTCCGCGACAGTTTGGGCGAGCAGTACTTC
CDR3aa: CSVRDSLGEQYF

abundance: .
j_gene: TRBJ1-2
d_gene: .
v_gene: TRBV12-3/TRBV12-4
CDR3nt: TGTGCCAGCAGAGCAACAGTTAACTATGGCTACACCTTC
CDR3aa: CASRATVNYGYTF

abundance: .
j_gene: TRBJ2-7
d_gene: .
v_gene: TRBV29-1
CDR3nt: TGCAGCGTTCCGACAGAGAGCTCCTACGAGCAGTACTTC
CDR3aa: CSVPTESSYEQYF

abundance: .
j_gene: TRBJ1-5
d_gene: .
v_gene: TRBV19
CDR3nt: TGTGCCAGTAGTGAGGTGACGAGCAATCAGCCCCAGCATTTT
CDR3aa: CASSEVTSNQPQHF

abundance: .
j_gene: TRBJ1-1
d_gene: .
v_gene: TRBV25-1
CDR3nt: TGTGCCAGCAGTGTGAGAAGGGAAGGCACTGAAGCTTTCTTT
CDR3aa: CASSVRREGTEAFF

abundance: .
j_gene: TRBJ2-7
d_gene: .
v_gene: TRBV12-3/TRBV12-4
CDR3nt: TGTGCCAGCAGTCCCCGGACAGCCTACGAGCAGTACTTC
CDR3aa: CASSPRTAYEQYF

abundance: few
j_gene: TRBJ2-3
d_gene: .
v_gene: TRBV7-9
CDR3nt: TGTGCCAGCAGCTTAGTTGTGGATCGGGATACGCAGTATTTT
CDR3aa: CASSLVVDRDTQYF

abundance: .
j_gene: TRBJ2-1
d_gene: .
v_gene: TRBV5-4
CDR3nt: TGTGCCAGCAGCTTGGGGTCCGGGTCTGAAAGGGATCAGTTCTTC
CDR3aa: CASSLGSGSERDQFF

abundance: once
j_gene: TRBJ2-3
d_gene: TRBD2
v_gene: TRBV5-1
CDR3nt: TGCGCCAGCAGCTTGGGGGGACTACCTAGCACAGATACGCAGTATTTT
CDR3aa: CASSLGGLPSTDTQYF

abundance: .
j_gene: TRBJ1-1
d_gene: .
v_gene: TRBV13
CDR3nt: TGTGCCAGCAGCTCTGCGGGGGGGAAACCGAACACTGAAGCTTTCTTT
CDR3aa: CASSSAGGKPNTEAFF

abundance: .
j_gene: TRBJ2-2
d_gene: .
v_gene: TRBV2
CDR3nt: TGTGCCAGCATCCAAGAGGCTTATAACACCGGGGAGCTGTTTTTT
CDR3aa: CASIQEAYNTGELFF

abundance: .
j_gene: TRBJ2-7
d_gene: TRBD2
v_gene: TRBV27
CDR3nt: TGTGCCAGCAGTTTCTCTAGCGGGAGGGTAGAAGAGCAGTACTTC
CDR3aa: CASSFSSGRVEEQYF

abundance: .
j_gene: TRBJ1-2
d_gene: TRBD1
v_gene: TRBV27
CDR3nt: TGTGCCAGCAGTCGGTGGACAGGGGCCACCTTCTATGGCTACACCTTC
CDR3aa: CASSRWTGATFYGYTF